Below are 8 T cell receptor beta chains sequenced from a single sample in a study of T cell clonotyping in hematopoietic cell transplantation. Produced via immunoSEQ multiplex PCR; TCRdb's table is partial and in-frame only. The repertoire holds over 8,000 clones, with 40% to 65% as singletons. The sequencing here drew on peripheral blood mononuclear cells, taken 100 days after allogeneic stem cell transplant. These receptors were obtained from a female patient aged 50-65 years who had an allogeneic stem cell transplant from an unrelated donor, so the T cells may come from the graft donor. Some clones in this sample may be carry-over from other donors' samples.

In nucleotides, the CDR3 is TGTGCCTGCGGGCGGGCTAGCGGAAACACCGGGGAGCTGTTTTTT. Its protein is CACGRASGNTGELFF. The rearrangement uses TRBV30 and TRBJ2-2; the match to TRBD2 covers 7 bases. Germline V CDR1 and CDR2: GTSNPN, SVGIG (reference sequence). The trim removed 6 bases at V and 2 bases at J, leaving 9 bases unmatched. The CDR3 runs 15 residues.

This chain joins TRBV7-6 and TRBJ1-5; TRBD1 matches 10 bases. This CDR3 has 15 amino acids. V dropped 1 base and J dropped 7; count of bases not matched to a gene: 4. Germline CDR1 reads SGHVS; CDR2 reads FNYEAQ. In DNA form, the CDR3 reads TGTGCCAGCAGCTTAGAGGGGACAGGGGAACAGCCCCAGCATTTT. Its protein is CASSLEGTGEQPQHF.

This clone was observed a handful of times. J is TRBJ2-3 and V is TRBV6-5; TRBD2 matches at 10 bases. Germline loops: CDR1 MNHEY, CDR2 SVGAGI. V was pared by 6 bases and J by 2 bases, with 2 bases of the junction left unmatched. CDR3 length: 14 residues. The CDR3 loop is CASRTSGVTDTQYF. In DNA form, the CDR3 reads TGTGCCAGCAGAACTAGCGGGGTCACAGATACGCAGTATTTT.

The chain is built from TRBV30 and TRBJ2-5; TRBD1 aligns across 8 bases. This CDR3 is 13 amino acids long. CDR1 and CDR2 (germline): GTSNPN, SVGIG (reference sequence). J lost 5 bases, V lost 5 bases, and 7 bases had no gene match. The CDR3 bases are TGTGCCTGGGGGACAGGCAATGGCGAGACCCAGTACTTC. It codes for CAWGTGNGETQYF.

The chain couples TRBV30 to TRBJ1-5; D unresolved. V lost 1 base, J lost 1 base, and 5 bases lay in between. The CDR3 covers 13 residues. Germline V gives CDR1 GTSNPN, CDR2 SVGIG (reference sequence). In DNA, the CDR3 is TGTGCCTGGAGTGATGGAAGCAATCAGCCCCAGCATTTT. Its protein is CAWSDGSNQPQHF.

There are a few counts of this clone. The chain is built from TRBV2 and TRBJ1-6; the D is unclear. Germline values: CDR1 SNHLY, CDR2 FYNNEI. This CDR3 has 13 residues. V was shortened by 8 bases and J by 7 bases, with 12 bases between the two germline ends. The CDR3 bases are TGTGCCAGCCGAATAGCCTTAAATTCACCCCTCCACTTT. It is translated as CASRIALNSPLHF.

This clone was counted between two and nine times. This chain joins TRBV11-2 and TRBJ1-5; D not certain. The V end lost 2 bases, the J end lost 4 bases, and 6 bases lay between the germline ends. This CDR3 has 13 amino acids. Germline assignment: CDR1 SGHAT and CDR2 FQNNGV. For the CDR3, the DNA is TGTGCCAGCAGCTTATCCAGGAATCAGCCCCAGCATTTT. Amino acid sequence: CASSLSRNQPQHF.

This chain joins TRBV7-2 and TRBJ1-1; 8 bases fit TRBD1. Germline CDR1 is SGHTA and CDR2 is FQGNSA. The CDR3 has 15 residues. V was clipped by 5 bases and J by 4 bases; unmatched bases: 9. DNA of the CDR3: TGTGCCAGCAGCCCAGGACAGGGCGCAGTCACTGAAGCTTTCTTT. Its protein product is CASSPGQGAVTEAFF.